The 20 T cell receptor beta chains listed next were all sequenced from one sample in a study of Ad26.COV2.S vaccination and SARS-CoV-2 variants. Documented treatment: some 20 received Ad26.COV2.S at low or high dose, single or two shots; roughly five received placebo; per-sample allocation not given. Collection of the samples took place on day 63 after the first injection of vaccine or placebo. This table comes from immunoSEQ multiplex PCR, and its TCRdb copy is limited to in-frame clones, with some not included. The sample consists of about 350,000 clones, roughly 91% of them appearing once. Sequencing used peripheral blood, obtained in a trial of Ad26.COV2.S vaccine versus placebo. The receptors were sampled from a person aged 18-65 years who received the Ad26.COV2.S COVID-19 vaccine or a placebo.

This clone was seen just once. The chain links TRBV9 to TRBJ1-3; a weak D match, TRBD1 (6 bases). Per germline, CDR1 SGDLS and CDR2 YYNGEE. This CDR3 spans 15 amino acids. V dropped 3 bases and J dropped 0 bases, with 10 bases sitting between them. CDR3 sequence: CASSGQASSGNTIYF. The CDR3 DNA reads as TGTGCCAGCAGCGGACAGGCGAGCTCTGGAAACACCATATATTTT.

This chain connects TRBV5-4 to TRBJ2-3, with D maybe TRBD1 (6 bases). This CDR3 spans 14 amino acids. The germline V and J ends were trimmed by 5 bases and 2 bases, with 12 bases remaining between them. Germline lookup yields CDR1 SGHNT and CDR2 YYREEE (reference sequence). Here the CDR3 reads CASSHRDYTDTQYF. The CDR3 DNA is TGTGCCAGCAGTCACAGGGATTACACAGATACGCAGTATTTT. The full variable domain, its missing parts supplied by reference TRBV5-4 and TRBJ2-3, is ETGVTQSPTHLIKTRGQQVTLRCSSQSGHNTVSWYQQALGQGPQFIFQYYREEENGRGNFPPRFSGLQFPNYSSELNVNALELDDSALYLCASSHRDYTDTQYFGPGTRLTVL.

This chain joins TRBV6-5 and TRBJ1-4, with unresolved D. With 5 bases removed from V and 3 bases from J, the gap between germline ends came to 13 bases. This CDR3 has 15 residues. The germline gives CDR1 MNHEY, CDR2 SVGAGI. The CDR3 DNA reads as TGTGCCAGCAGTCCCTCGTCCCGACCTAATGAAAAACTGTTTTTT. It translates to CASSPSSRPNEKLFF.

This chain links TRBV27 with TRBJ1-5; perhaps TRBD1 as D (5 bases). The CDR3 length is 14 residues. The ends were cut back, 6 bases at V and 5 bases at J, with 14 bases in the middle. CDR1 MNHEY and CDR2 SMNVEV come from the germline V gene (reference sequence). CDR3 sequence (DNA): TGTGCCAGCAGCCCTAGGGGTTCCCATCAGCCCCAGCATTTT. Translated: CASSPRGSHQPQHF.

The chain recombines TRBV14 with TRBJ2-2; D might be TRBD2 (6 bases). Trimming pared 1 base from V and 2 bases from J, leaving 11 bases between. From germline, CDR1 is SGHDN and CDR2 FVKESK. The CDR3 extends over 16 amino acids. The CDR3, as DNA: TGTGCCAGCAGCCAAGTACGGGGGATCAACACCGGGGAGCTGTTTTTT. This codes for CASSQVRGINTGELFF.

This chain links TRBV7-2 with TRBJ1-5; TRBD1 aligns across 10 bases. The CDR3 spans 17 residues. With V trimmed by 0 bases and J by 6 bases, 8 bases remained unmatched. Looked up from germline, CDR1 is SGHTA and CDR2 is FQGNSA. CDR3 residues: CASSLAGTGARSQPQHF. The CDR3 DNA reads as TGTGCCAGCAGCTTAGCCGGGACAGGGGCGCGGAGTCAGCCCCAGCATTTT.

This clone was recorded a few times. The chain joins TRBV5-1 to TRBJ2-1; 9 positions agree with TRBD2. The CDR3 runs 14 residues. V trimming: 6 bases; J trimming: 2 bases; junction bases outside the gene matches: 3. Germline V lookup: CDR1 SGHRS, CDR2 YFSETQ. CDR3 sequence (DNA): TGCGCCAGCAAGAGCGGGGGGACCTACAATGAGCAGTTCTTC. It encodes CASKSGGTYNEQFF.

The gene calls are TRBV30 and TRBJ2-7; maybe TRBD1 (6 bases). V shed 0 bases and J shed 6 bases, with 12 bases lying between them. The CDR3 covers 13 residues. Germline lookup yields CDR1 GTSNPN and CDR2 SVGIG (reference sequence). CDR3 sequence reads: CAWSVQGTSEQYF. The CDR3 DNA is TGTGCCTGGAGTGTGCAGGGGACGAGCGAGCAGTACTTC.

This clone was seen a single time. This rearrangement joins TRBV10-3 to TRBJ2-1, with TRBD2 matching over 11 bases. The CDR3 spans 13 residues. Looked up from germline, CDR1 is ENHRY and CDR2 is SYGVKD. V lost 9 bases and J lost 5; bases outside the gene matches: 3. CDR3 amino acids: CAIGTSGDNEQFF. CDR3 DNA: TGTGCCATTGGGACTAGCGGAGACAATGAGCAGTTCTTC.

V gene TRBV9 combines with J gene TRBJ2-5; 9 nucleotides align to TRBD1. CDR1 SGDLS and CDR2 YYNGEE come from the germline V gene. V lost 3 bases to trimming and J lost 5 bases; unmatched junction nucleotides: 11. This CDR3 spans 16 amino acids. CDR3 amino acids: CASSASNRGLGETQYF. In DNA, the CDR3 is TGTGCCAGCAGCGCGAGTAACAGGGGGCTCGGCGAGACCCAGTACTTC.

This clone appeared a few times. V is TRBV19 and J is TRBJ1-2, with D possibly matching TRBD1 (6 bases). Trimming left V 4 bases short and J 0 bases short, with 15 bases between. The CDR3 runs 16 residues. CDR1 LNHDA and CDR2 SQIVND come from the germline V gene (reference sequence). The CDR3: CASSKAETGANYGYTF. The CDR3 DNA sequence: TGTGCCAGTAGTAAGGCTGAGACAGGAGCTAACTATGGCTACACCTTC.

This chain joins TRBV2 and TRBJ2-3; D is uncertain. V was clipped by 4 bases and J by 5 bases, with 4 bases between them. CDR1 is SNHLY, CDR2 FYNNEI, per germline. The length of the CDR3 is 11 residues. CDR3 nucleotide sequence: TGTGCCAGCAGTGTTGGAGATACGCAGTATTTT. The encoded protein is CASSVGDTQYF.

The gene calls are TRBV24-1 and TRBJ2-2; D call uncertain. There are 16 residues in the CDR3. Germline V lookup: CDR1 KGHDR, CDR2 SFDVKD. Trimming cost V 2 bases and J 0 bases, with 9 bases left between them. Here the CDR3 reads CATSDSLQPNTGELFF. The DNA of the CDR3 is TGTGCCACCAGTGATTCTCTCCAGCCGAACACCGGGGAGCTGTTTTTT.

The chain is built from TRBV6-2 or TRBV6-3 and TRBJ1-1; 11 bases agree with TRBD1. The germline V gene encodes CDR1 MNHEY and CDR2 SVGEGT. The CDR3 extends over 18 amino acids. With 5 bases clipped from V and 2 bases from J, the junction kept 13 bases outside the gene matches. CDR3 amino acids: CASSPNRRTGGVNTEAFF. In DNA, the CDR3 is TGTGCCAGCAGTCCAAACCGGCGGACAGGGGGCGTTAACACTGAAGCTTTCTTT.

The chain employs TRBV28 and TRBJ2-3; D is possibly TRBD2 (7 bases). With 1 base removed from V and 0 bases from J, the gap between germline ends came to 17 bases. Germline V CDR1 and CDR2: MDHEN, SYDVKM. The CDR3 spans 18 residues. CDR3 residues: CASSLLGGDTPSTDTQYF. In DNA, the CDR3 is TGTGCCAGCAGTTTATTGGGAGGGGACACCCCTAGCACAGATACGCAGTATTTT.

The CDR3 DNA follows: TGTGCCAGCAAGGACGGCGAGAACTATGGCTACACCTTC. This codes for CASKDGENYGYTF. The gene calls are TRBV7-9 and TRBJ1-2; no reliable D call. Germline V gene data show CDR1 as SEHNR and CDR2 as FQNEAQ (reference sequence). This CDR3 is 13 amino acids long. Trimming pared 7 bases from V and 2 bases from J, leaving 11 bases between.

This clone was counted only a few times. The V call is TRBV5-1, the J call TRBJ1-1; a weak D match, TRBD1 (5 bases). Trimming took 0 bases from V and 5 from J, leaving 14 bases between them. This CDR3 has 15 residues. The germline CDR1 and CDR2 sequences are SGHRS and YFSETQ. This CDR3 is CASSLEQVGGTEAFF. CDR3 coding DNA: TGCGCCAGCAGCTTGGAGCAGGTTGGGGGAACTGAAGCTTTCTTT.

CDR3 coding DNA: TGCGCCAGCAGCCAAGGCACTAGCGGGATTATGATTACAGATACGCAGTATTTT. Its protein is CASSQGTSGIMITDTQYF. The chain employs TRBV4-1 and TRBJ2-3; 10 bases match TRBD2. The germline gives CDR1 MGHRA, CDR2 YSYEKL. The junction had 10 bases not matched to a gene; V was cut back by 1 base and J by 3 bases. The CDR3 covers 18 residues.

The genes are TRBV2 and TRBJ1-1; 7 nucleotides agree with TRBD1. The CDR3 spans 14 residues. The trim removed 7 bases at V and 5 bases at J, leaving 10 bases unmatched. The germline V gene encodes CDR1 SNHLY and CDR2 FYNNEI. The chain's CDR3 is CASMGDRQRTEAFF. CDR3 bases: TGTGCCAGCATGGGGGACAGACAGAGGACTGAAGCTTTCTTT.

CDR3 region: CASSSLNRDRITGELFF. The CDR3, as DNA: TGTGCCAGCAGCTCATTAAACCGGGACCGAATCACCGGGGAGCTGTTTTTT. The gene calls are TRBV5-5 and TRBJ2-2, with D perhaps given as TRBD1 or TRBD2 (5 bases each). Germline loops: CDR1 SGHKS, CDR2 YYEKEE (reference sequence). V was cut by 3 bases and J by 4 bases, with 19 bases left in between. The CDR3 sequence is 17 residues long.